Below are 14 T cell receptor beta chains sequenced from a single sample in a study of blood T cell repertoires in COVID-19. Some clones are missing from TCRdb's copy, which holds only in-frame ones; the method was immunoSEQ multiplex PCR. The sample includes about 220,000 clones, 84% of them seen just once. Sequenced: peripheral blood. Receptor source: a man in his fifties with active or convalescent COVID-19.

V usage is TRBV6-5 and J usage is TRBJ2-5; D not resolved. Germline V lookup: CDR1 MNHEY, CDR2 SVGAGI. The CDR3 consists of 13 residues. Trimming took off 8 bases at V and 5 bases at J, with 15 bases between the two ends. The CDR3 here is CASPRGFGETQYF. The CDR3 bases are TGTGCCAGCCCGCGAGGCTTTGGGGAGACCCAGTACTTC.

This clone appeared a few times. J is TRBJ2-2 and V is TRBV5-4; no clear D gene. CDR1 is SGHNT, CDR2 YYREEE, per germline (reference sequence). Trimming stripped 1 base from V and 0 bases from J, with 10 bases between. The CDR3 consists of 16 residues. The CDR3 DNA reads as TGTGCCAGCAGCTTGTACGGCAGCGCGAACACCGGGGAGCTGTTTTTT. It translates to CASSLYGSANTGELFF.

This clone was seen only once. The J gene is TRBJ2-3, the V gene TRBV4-1; unclear D gene. This CDR3 is built from 12 residues. V lost 0 bases and J 6 bases, leaving 4 bases between the germline ends. Germline lookup yields CDR1 MGHRA and CDR2 YSYEKL. The CDR3 sequence: CASSQDEDTQYF. The DNA for the CDR3 is TGCGCCAGCAGCCAAGACGAGGATACGCAGTATTTT.

V is TRBV11-2 and J is TRBJ2-2; 7 bases map to TRBD1. The V gene's germline CDR1 is SGHAT and CDR2 FQNNGV. CDR3 length equals 14 residues. The junction had 2 bases not matched to a gene; V was cut back by 3 bases and J by 4 bases. The CDR3 sequence: CASSLAGGTGELFF. Written as DNA, the CDR3 is TGTGCCAGCAGCTTGGCAGGGGGCACCGGGGAGCTGTTTTTT.

The chain is built from TRBV4-2 and TRBJ2-5, with D tentatively TRBD1 (6 bases). The V end was cut by 6 bases, the J end by 1 base, with 9 bases between. CDR3 size: 13 residues. Germline V gives CDR1 LGHNA, CDR2 YNFKEQ. CDR3 sequence reads: CASRGASQETQYF. The DNA for the CDR3 is TGTGCCAGCAGGGGGGCCAGCCAAGAGACCCAGTACTTC.

V and J are TRBV5-1 and TRBJ2-5; 16 positions agree with TRBD2. The length of the CDR3 is 17 residues. Germline loops: CDR1 SGHRS, CDR2 YFSETQ. V was pared by 3 bases and J by 5 bases, with 7 bases of the junction left unmatched. Here the CDR3 reads CASSSGLAGGPGETQYF. The CDR3 DNA reads TGCGCCAGCAGCTCGGGACTAGCGGGAGGGCCTGGGGAGACCCAGTACTTC.

The rearrangement joins TRBV4-1 to TRBJ2-5; TRBD2 matches at 10 bases. Germline-derived CDR1 and CDR2 are MGHRA and YSYEKL. V was pared by 5 bases and J by 5 bases, with 5 bases of the junction left unmatched. The CDR3 has 14 residues. This CDR3 reads CASSILAGLETQYF. The CDR3 region has the DNA TGCGCCAGCAGCATACTAGCGGGGTTGGAGACCCAGTACTTC.

V and J are TRBV19 and TRBJ1-1; TRBD1 aligns across 7 bases. Germline values: CDR1 LNHDA, CDR2 SQIVND (reference sequence). The V gene end was trimmed by 6 bases and the J gene end by 7 bases; junction bases not matched to a gene: 11. This CDR3 contains 14 residues. The CDR3 is CASRTQGEYSEAFF. CDR3 nucleotide sequence: TGTGCCAGTAGGACCCAGGGGGAATATAGTGAAGCTTTCTTT.

The V and J genes are TRBV10-2 and TRBJ2-3, with D possibly being TRBD2 (5 bases). This CDR3 is built from 13 residues. The V gene's germline CDR1 is WSHSY and CDR2 SAAADI. Trimming left V 7 bases short and J 4 bases short, with 12 bases between. The CDR3 nucleotides are TGCGCCAGCACCGGACCCGGGGCAGATACGCAGTATTTT. This translates into CASTGPGADTQYF.

The chain couples TRBV5-1 to TRBJ2-1; the D gene is possibly TRBD2 (6 bases). The ends were cut back, 1 base at V and 2 bases at J, with 10 bases in the middle. In germline, CDR1 is SGHRS, CDR2 YFSETQ. CDR3 length: 15 residues. CDR3 region: CASSLMGGAYNEQFF. The CDR3 region has the DNA TGCGCCAGCAGCTTGATGGGAGGAGCCTACAATGAGCAGTTCTTC. Based on the CDR3 plus reference TRBV5-1 and TRBJ2-1, the full variable domain is KAGVTQTPRYLIKTRGQQVTLSCSPISGHRSVSWYQQTPGQGLQFLFEYFSETQRNKGNFPGRFSGRQFSNSRSEMNVSTLELGDSALYLCASSLMGGAYNEQFFGPGTRLTVL.

This rearrangement joins TRBV28 to TRBJ1-2, with 9 nucleotides matching TRBD1. CDR3 length: 18 amino acids. V shed 5 bases, J shed 2 bases, and the junction held 15 bases outside the gene matches. Germline values: CDR1 MDHEN, CDR2 SYDVKM. The CDR3 here is CASSRPGTGLILNYGYTF. CDR3 coding DNA: TGTGCCAGCAGTAGACCCGGGACAGGGCTAATTCTGAACTATGGCTACACCTTC.

The V gene is TRBV7-3, the J gene TRBJ2-1; D uncertain. Germline CDR1 and CDR2: SGHTA and FQGTGA. The CDR3 sequence is 13 residues long. Between the trimmed V and J ends, which lost 6 bases and 7 bases, there was a span of 13 bases. The CDR3 DNA sequence: TGTGCCAGCAGGGCAAGGAGTCCAAATGAGCAGTTCTTC. It translates to CASRARSPNEQFF.

The chain uses TRBV5-1 and TRBJ1-1, with D unresolved. V lost 1 base and J lost 8, with 21 bases in between. The CDR3 extends over 16 amino acids. Germline CDR1 is SGHRS and CDR2 is YFSETQ. For the CDR3, the DNA is TGCGCCAGCAGCTTGCGCTCCCCCGTGTCGGGTCCGGAAGCTTTCTTT. Amino acid sequence: CASSLRSPVSGPEAFF.

This clone occurred a few times. V and J are TRBV3-1 (or the pseudogene TRBV3-2) and TRBJ2-1, with 9 bases that match TRBD2. J lost 4 bases, V lost 1 base, and 8 bases had no gene match. In germline, CDR1 is LGHDT, CDR2 YNNKEL (reference sequence). This CDR3 is 17 amino acids long. The CDR3 nucleotides read TGTGCCAGCAGCCAAGTGACTAGCGGCCTCGGGTACAATGAGCAGTTCTTC. This translates into CASSQVTSGLGYNEQFF.